These 5 T cell receptor beta chains originate from one sample sequenced in a study of identical twins. Each CDR3 protein gets one entry after TCRdb re-called the 5' RACE reads with MiXCR. Among 400,000 to 500,000 distinct CDR3 sequences listed, about a fifth were seen once. Material for sequencing was naive T cells sorted from blood. These receptors came from a man in his fifties in good health.

The J gene is TRBJ1-1, the V gene TRBV20-1; 7 bases agree with TRBD1. Trimming at V came to 0 bases and at J to 5 bases, leaving 9 bases not matched to a gene. There are 15 residues in the CDR3. Germline values: CDR1 DFQATT, CDR2 SNEGSKA (reference sequence). This chain's CDR3 is CSARDGDRVRTEAFF. The DNA of the CDR3 is TGCAGTGCTAGAGACGGCGACAGGGTTCGAACTGAAGCTTTCTTT.

Of note for this clonotype: The junction and the germline gene differ at one end; a read error may be behind it. This rearrangement joins TRBV20-1 to TRBJ1-1, with 8 bases identical to TRBD1. This CDR3 is 16 amino acids long. Per germline, CDR1 DFQATT and CDR2 SNEGSKA (reference sequence). The CDR3, as DNA: TGCAGTGATAGAGCTCGTCGAGACAGGGGGAACACTGAAGCTTTCTTT. Its translation: CSDRARRDRGNTEAFF.

The chain employs TRBV6-1 and TRBJ2-5, with D unclear. Trimming removed 2 bases at V and 5 bases at J, with 18 bases between. Germline-derived CDR1 and CDR2 are MNHNS and SASEGT. CDR3 length: 16 amino acids. The CDR3 region is CASSEMQGNMLETQYF. The CDR3 DNA follows: TGTGCCAGCAGTGAAATGCAAGGAAATATGTTGGAGACCCAGTACTTC.

The V and J genes are TRBV12-3 or TRBV12-4 and TRBJ2-5; TRBD1 aligns across 7 bases. CDR3 length equals 15 residues. V was clipped by 1 base and J by 5 bases; unmatched bases: 7. In DNA form, the CDR3 reads TGTGCCAGCAGTTTAGTTCCAGGGGGTTCGGAGACCCAGTACTTC. This gives the protein CASSLVPGGSETQYF.

The rearrangement uses TRBV12-3 or TRBV12-4 and TRBJ2-7; 7 bases fit TRBD2. The CDR3 runs to 14 residues. The V gene end was trimmed by 1 base and the J gene end by 2 bases; junction bases not matched to a gene: 2. This chain's CDR3 is CASSLGTRPYEQYF. Written as DNA, the CDR3 is TGTGCCAGCAGTTTAGGGACTAGACCCTACGAGCAGTACTTC.